The T cell receptor (beta chain) described here comes from a study of blood T cell repertoires in COVID-19. For the study at large: Some COVID-19 samples were acute and others convalescent; all came from the United States, Italy and Spain.

From germline, CDR1 is SEHNR and CDR2 FQNEAQ (reference sequence). Trimming cost V 4 bases and J 11 bases, with 15 bases left between them. This CDR3 has 13 residues. Some clones are missing from TCRdb's copy, which holds only in-frame ones; the method was immunoSEQ multiplex PCR. The repertoire consists of over 200,000 clones, with roughly four fifths occurring once and the leading ten covering 15%. Material for sequencing was PBMCs or T cells enriched from blood (not recorded which). The V and J genes are TRBV7-9 and TRBJ1-5, with D tentatively TRBD1 (5 bases). The TCR was taken from a man aged 40-50 years who had recovered from COVID-19. CDR3 amino acids: CASSSLLGEAQHF. For the CDR3, the DNA is TGTGCCAGCAGCTCCCTGTTAGGGGAGGCCCAGCATTTT.